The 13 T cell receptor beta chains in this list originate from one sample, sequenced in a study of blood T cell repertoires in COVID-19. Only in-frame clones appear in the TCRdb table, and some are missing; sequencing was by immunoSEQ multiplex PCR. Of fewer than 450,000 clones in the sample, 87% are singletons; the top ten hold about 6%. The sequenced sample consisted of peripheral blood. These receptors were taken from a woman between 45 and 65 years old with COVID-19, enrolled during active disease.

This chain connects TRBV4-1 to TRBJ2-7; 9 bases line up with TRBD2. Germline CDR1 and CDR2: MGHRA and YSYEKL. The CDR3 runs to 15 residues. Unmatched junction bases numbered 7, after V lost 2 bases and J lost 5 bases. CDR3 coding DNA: TGCGCCAGCAGCCAACGAGGCGGGAGGGCGGACGAGCAGTACTTC. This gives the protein CASSQRGGRADEQYF.

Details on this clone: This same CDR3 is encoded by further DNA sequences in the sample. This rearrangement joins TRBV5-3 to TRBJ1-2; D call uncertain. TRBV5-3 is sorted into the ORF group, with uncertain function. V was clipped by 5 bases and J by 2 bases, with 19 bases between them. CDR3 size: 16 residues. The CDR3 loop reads CARRGGRGVENYGYTF. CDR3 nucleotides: TGTGCCAGAAGGGGCGGTCGGGGTGTGGAAAACTATGGCTACACCTTC.

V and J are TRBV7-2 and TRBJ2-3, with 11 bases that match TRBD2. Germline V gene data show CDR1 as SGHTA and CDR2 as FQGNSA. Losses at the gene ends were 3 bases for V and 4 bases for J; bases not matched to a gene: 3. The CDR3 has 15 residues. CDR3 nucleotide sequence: TGTGCCAGCAGCTTTCTAGCGGGAGGAGCAGATACGCAGTATTTT. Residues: CASSFLAGGADTQYF.

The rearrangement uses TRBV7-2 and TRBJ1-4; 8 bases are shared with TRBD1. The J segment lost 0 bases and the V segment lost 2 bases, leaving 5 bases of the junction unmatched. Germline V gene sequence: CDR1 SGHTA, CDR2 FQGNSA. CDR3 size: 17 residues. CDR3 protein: CASSLKTGAATNEKLFF. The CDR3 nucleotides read TGTGCCAGCAGCTTAAAGACAGGGGCTGCAACTAATGAAAAACTGTTTTTT.

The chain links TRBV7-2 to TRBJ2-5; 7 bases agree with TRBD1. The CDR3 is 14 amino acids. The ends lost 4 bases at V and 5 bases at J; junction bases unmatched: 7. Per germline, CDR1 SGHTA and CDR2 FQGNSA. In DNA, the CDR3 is TGTGCCAGCAGCTCTCGGACAGGCCGGGAGACCCAGTACTTC. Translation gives CASSSRTGRETQYF.

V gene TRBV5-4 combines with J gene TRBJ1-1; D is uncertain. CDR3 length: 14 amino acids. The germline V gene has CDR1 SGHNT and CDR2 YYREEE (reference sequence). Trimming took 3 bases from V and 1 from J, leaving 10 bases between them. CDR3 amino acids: CASSSPRENTEAFF. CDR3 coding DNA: TGTGCCAGCAGCTCACCCCGGGAGAACACTGAAGCTTTCTTT.

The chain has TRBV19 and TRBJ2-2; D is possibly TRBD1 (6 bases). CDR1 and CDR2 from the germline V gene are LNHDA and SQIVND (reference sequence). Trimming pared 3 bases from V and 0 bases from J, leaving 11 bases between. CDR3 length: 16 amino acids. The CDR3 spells CASSMWAGANTGELFF. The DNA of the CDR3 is TGTGCCAGTAGTATGTGGGCAGGGGCGAACACCGGGGAGCTGTTTTTT. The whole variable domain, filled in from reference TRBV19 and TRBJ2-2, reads DGGITQSPKYLFRKEGQNVTLSCEQNLNHDAMYWYRQDPGQGLRLIYYSQIVNDFQKGDIAEGYSVSREKKESFPLTVTSAQKNPTAFYLCASSMWAGANTGELFFGEGSRLTVL.

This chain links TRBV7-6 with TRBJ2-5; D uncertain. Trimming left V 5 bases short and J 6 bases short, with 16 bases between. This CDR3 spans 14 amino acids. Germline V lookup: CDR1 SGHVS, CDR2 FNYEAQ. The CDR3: CASSKGGWLKTQYF. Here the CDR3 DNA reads TGTGCCAGCAGCAAAGGCGGCTGGCTAAAGACCCAGTACTTC.

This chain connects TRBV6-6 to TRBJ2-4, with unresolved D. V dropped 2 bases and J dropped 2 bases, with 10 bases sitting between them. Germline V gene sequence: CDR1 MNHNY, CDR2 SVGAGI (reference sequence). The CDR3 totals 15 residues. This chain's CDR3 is CASSYEYQTKNIQYF. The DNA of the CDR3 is TGTGCCAGCAGTTACGAGTATCAAACCAAAAACATTCAGTACTTC.

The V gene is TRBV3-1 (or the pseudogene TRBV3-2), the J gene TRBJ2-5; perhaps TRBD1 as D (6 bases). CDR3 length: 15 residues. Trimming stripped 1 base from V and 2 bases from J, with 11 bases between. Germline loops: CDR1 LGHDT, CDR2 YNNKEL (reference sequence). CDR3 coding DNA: TGTGCCAGCAGCCAAGGAGGGACACCTCAAGAGACCCAGTACTTC. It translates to CASSQGGTPQETQYF.

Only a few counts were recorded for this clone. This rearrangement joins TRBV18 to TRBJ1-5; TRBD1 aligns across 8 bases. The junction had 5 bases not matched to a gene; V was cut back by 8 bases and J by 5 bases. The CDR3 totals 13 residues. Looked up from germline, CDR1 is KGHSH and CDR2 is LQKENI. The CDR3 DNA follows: TGTGCCAGCACCGGGACAGGCCATCAGCCCCAGCATTTT. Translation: CASTGTGHQPQHF.

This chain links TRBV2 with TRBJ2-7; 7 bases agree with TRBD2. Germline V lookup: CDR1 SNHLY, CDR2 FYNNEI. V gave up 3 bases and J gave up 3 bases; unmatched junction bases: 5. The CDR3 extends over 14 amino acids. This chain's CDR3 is CASSDRGRGYEQYF. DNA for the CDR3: TGTGCCAGCAGTGATCGCGGGAGAGGCTACGAGCAGTACTTC. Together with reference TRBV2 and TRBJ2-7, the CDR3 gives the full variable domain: EPEVTQTPSHQVTQMGQEVILRCVPISNHLYFYWYRQILGQKVEFLVSFYNNEISEKSEIFDDQFSVERPDGSNFTLKIRSTKLEDSAMYFCASSDRGRGYEQYFGPGTRLTVT.

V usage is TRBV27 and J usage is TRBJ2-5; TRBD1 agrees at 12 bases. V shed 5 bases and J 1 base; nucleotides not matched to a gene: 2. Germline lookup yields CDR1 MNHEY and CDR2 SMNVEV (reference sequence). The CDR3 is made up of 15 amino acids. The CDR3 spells CASSGTGGPQETQYF. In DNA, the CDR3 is TGTGCCAGCAGTGGGACAGGGGGCCCCCAAGAGACCCAGTACTTC.